This T cell receptor beta chain comes out of a study of blood T cell repertoires in COVID-19. Across the study: The study drew acute and convalescent COVID-19 samples from the United States, Italy and Spain.

Under the authors' procedure: Nucleated cell number was recorded as an estimate derived from reference gene primer amplification. Produced via immunoSEQ multiplex PCR; TCRdb's table is partial and in-frame only. V and J calls and clone size are those listed in that table; D and trimming were worked out from the DNA. The table records some 200,000 clones, 82% of them present only once. The CDR3 covers 15 residues. The ends were cut back, 6 bases at V and 5 bases at J, with 14 bases in the middle. CDR1 is MNHNY and CDR2 is SVGAGI in the germline V gene (reference sequence). This chain joins TRBV6-6 and TRBJ1-6; the D is unclear. This clonotype was obtained from a woman aged 40 to 50 with acute or convalescent COVID-19. Sample: peripheral blood. As DNA, the CDR3 is TGTGCCAGCAGCCTAACAGTGCCCCATAATTCACCCCTCCACTTT. Its protein is CASSLTVPHNSPLHF.